These T cell receptor beta chains were read from a single sample in a study of breast tumors, draining lymph nodes, adjacent tissues. TCRdb fed the multiplex PCR reads into MiXCR, producing one record per CDR3 protein. The sample lists 150,000 to 200,000 distinct CDR3 sequences, roughly 30% occurring once. Sequencing was carried out using axillary lymph node tissue. The receptor set was obtained from a female donor with breast cancer. Some clones in this sample may be carry-over from other donors' samples. Both conserved end residues are part of each CDR3. D genes are given only for firm matches. Only part of the rows carry a size: once, few, many, or a class if the clone is expanded.

v_call: TRBV19; clone_size: many; d_call: .; j_call: TRBJ2-5; cdr3_nt: TGTGCCAGTAGTAGGGCCCACGGAAGGGGAGAGACCCAGTACTTC; cdr3_aa: CASSRAHGRGETQYF
v_call: TRBV30; clone_size: many; d_call: TRBD1; j_call: TRBJ1-2; cdr3_nt: TGTGCCTGCCCAATCGGGACAGGGCGTTTGCATGGCTACACCTTC; cdr3_aa: CACPIGTGRLHGYTF
v_call: TRBV20-1; clone_size: many; d_call: TRBD1; j_call: TRBJ2-3; cdr3_nt: TGCAGTGCTGAAGACCCTCAGGGGGCGAACACAGATACGCAGTATTTT; cdr3_aa: CSAEDPQGANTDTQYF
v_call: TRBV20-1; clone_size: .; d_call: .; j_call: TRBJ1-1; cdr3_nt: TGCAGCGCACCCCTTCGGCCGAACACTGAAGCTTTCTTT; cdr3_aa: CSAPLRPNTEAFF
v_call: TRBV19; clone_size: many; d_call: .; j_call: TRBJ2-1; cdr3_nt: TGTGCCAGTAGTCCAGGCAGTGAGCAGTTCTTC; cdr3_aa: CASSPGSEQFF
v_call: TRBV6-6; clone_size: many; d_call: .; j_call: TRBJ2-7; cdr3_nt: TGTGCTCACGCGGACTATAGCTCCTACGAGCAGTACTTC; cdr3_aa: CAHADYSSYEQYF
v_call: TRBV5-6; clone_size: many; d_call: .; j_call: TRBJ2-3; cdr3_nt: TGTGCCAGCAGCTTGACTGTCTGGGGAGGCACAGATACGCAGTATTTT; cdr3_aa: CASSLTVWGGTDTQYF
v_call: TRBV7-9; clone_size: .; d_call: TRBD1; j_call: TRBJ2-6; cdr3_nt: TGTGCCAGCAGCTACGGACAGGGAACGAGAATCCTCTCTGGGGCCAACGTCCTGACTTTC; cdr3_aa: CASSYGQGTRILSGANVLTF
v_call: TRBV15; clone_size: .; d_call: .; j_call: TRBJ2-7; cdr3_nt: TGTGCCACCAGTTTTGGGGGTGCCTACGAGCAGTACTTC; cdr3_aa: CATSFGGAYEQYF
v_call: TRBV20-1; clone_size: .; d_call: TRBD1; j_call: TRBJ1-2; cdr3_nt: TGCAGTGCTGCCAACAGGGGCCAATCCCCCTTTAGAGGCTACACCTTC; cdr3_aa: CSAANRGQSPFRGYTF
v_call: TRBV10-3; clone_size: .; d_call: .; j_call: TRBJ2-1; cdr3_nt: TGTGCCATCAGGGACAGAGACTACAATGAGCAGTTCTTC; cdr3_aa: CAIRDRDYNEQFF
v_call: TRBV10-2; clone_size: many; d_call: .; j_call: TRBJ1-6; cdr3_nt: TGCGCCAGCAGTGACGACCCGGAGCAATACTATTCACCCCTCCACTTT; cdr3_aa: CASSDDPEQYYSPLHF
v_call: TRBV4-2; clone_size: many; d_call: .; j_call: TRBJ2-2; cdr3_nt: TGTGCCAGCAGCCTAGCGGGACAGGGTAAATTCACCGGGGAGCTGTTTTTT; cdr3_aa: CASSLAGQGKFTGELFF
v_call: TRBV9; clone_size: many; d_call: TRBD2; j_call: TRBJ2-3; cdr3_nt: TGTGCCAGCAGCGTAGCTGGAGGGACTAGCGGGATAAAAGATACGCAGTATTTT; cdr3_aa: CASSVAGGTSGIKDTQYF
v_call: TRBV9; clone_size: many; d_call: TRBD2; j_call: TRBJ2-7; cdr3_nt: TGTGCCAGCAGCGTGGGGGGGAATACCTACGAGCAGTACTTC; cdr3_aa: CASSVGGNTYEQYF
v_call: TRBV12-3/TRBV12-4; clone_size: .; d_call: TRBD1; j_call: TRBJ2-2; cdr3_nt: TGTGCCAGCAGGCTCGGGACAGGCAACACCGGGGAGCTGTTTTTT; cdr3_aa: CASRLGTGNTGELFF
v_call: TRBV11-3; clone_size: many; d_call: .; j_call: TRBJ1-6; cdr3_nt: TGTGCCAGCAGCCTTAATCAATCACCCCTCCACTTT; cdr3_aa: CASSLNQSPLHF
v_call: TRBV10-3; clone_size: many; d_call: .; j_call: TRBJ2-3; cdr3_nt: TGTGCCATCAGTGAGTCAGATACGCAGTATTTT; cdr3_aa: CAISESDTQYF
v_call: TRBV19; clone_size: many; d_call: TRBD1; j_call: TRBJ2-6; cdr3_nt: TGTGCCAGTAGTAAGGGCAGGGGGAGCTCTGGGGCCAACGTCCTGACTTTC; cdr3_aa: CASSKGRGSSGANVLTF
v_call: TRBV6-1; clone_size: few; d_call: .; j_call: TRBJ1-5; cdr3_nt: TGTGCCAGCAGTGAAGAGCCTGGGGGATTAAAGAGCAATCAGCCCCAGCATTTT; cdr3_aa: CASSEEPGGLKSNQPQHF
v_call: TRBV18; clone_size: many; d_call: TRBD2; j_call: TRBJ2-3; cdr3_nt: TGTGCCAGCTCACCACGGGGCGGCGGGGGGCCCACAGATACGCAGTATTTT; cdr3_aa: CASSPRGGGGPTDTQYF
v_call: TRBV25-1; clone_size: .; d_call: .; j_call: TRBJ1-4; cdr3_nt: .; cdr3_aa: CASSAGNYGYTFGSGTANEKLFF
v_call: TRBV6-2/TRBV6-3; clone_size: few; d_call: TRBD2; j_call: TRBJ2-6; cdr3_nt: TGTGCCAGCAGCTTAACGACTAGCGGGACTTCTGGGGCCAACGTCCTGACTTTC; cdr3_aa: CASSLTTSGTSGANVLTF
v_call: TRBV24-1; clone_size: few; d_call: .; j_call: TRBJ2-1; cdr3_nt: TGTGCTCCAAATACAGGGTTCTACAATGAGCAGTTCTTC; cdr3_aa: CAPNTGFYNEQFF
v_call: TRBV4-1; clone_size: .; d_call: .; j_call: TRBJ2-2; cdr3_nt: TGCGCCAGCAGCCAAGCAACTAGAACAAACACCGGGGGGCTGTTTTTT; cdr3_aa: CASSQATRTNTGGLFF
v_call: TRBV6-2/TRBV6-3; clone_size: .; d_call: .; j_call: TRBJ1-5; cdr3_nt: TGTGCCAGCAGTTTCCCCACGTGGGAGTATAGCAATCAGCCCCAGCATTTT; cdr3_aa: CASSFPTWEYSNQPQHF
v_call: TRBV7-2; clone_size: many; d_call: .; j_call: TRBJ2-5; cdr3_nt: TGTGCCAGCAGCTTAAGGGGGGTTGGGTGGGAAGAGACCCAGTACTTC; cdr3_aa: CASSLRGVGWEETQYF
v_call: TRBV4-1; clone_size: once; d_call: TRBD2; j_call: TRBJ2-7; cdr3_nt: TGCGCCAGCAGCCAAGAAAGGACTAGCGTCTACGAGCAGTACTTC; cdr3_aa: CASSQERTSVYEQYF
v_call: TRBV9; clone_size: once; d_call: .; j_call: TRBJ1-4; cdr3_nt: TGTGCCAGCAGCGTAATGACCGGCCCTGGAAAACTGTTTTTT; cdr3_aa: CASSVMTGPGKLFF
v_call: TRBV18; clone_size: few; d_call: TRBD1; j_call: TRBJ1-2; cdr3_nt: TGTGCCAGCTCACAGACCGGGACAGGGGTCAACTATGGCTACACCTTC; cdr3_aa: CASSQTGTGVNYGYTF
v_call: TRBV10-1; clone_size: many; d_call: .; j_call: TRBJ2-7; cdr3_nt: TGCGCCAACAATATAAACTCCTACGAGCAGTACTTC; cdr3_aa: CANNINSYEQYF
v_call: TRBV11-2; clone_size: many; d_call: .; j_call: TRBJ2-5; cdr3_nt: TGTGCCAGCAGCAGGGGAACCGGGGCGTCCCAGGGAGAGACCCAGTACTTC; cdr3_aa: CASSRGTGASQGETQYF
v_call: TRBV7-2; clone_size: many; d_call: TRBD2; j_call: TRBJ2-6; cdr3_nt: TGTGCCAGCAGCTATTTGAGCGGGAGTAAACTAGGCTCTGGGGCCAACGTCCTGACTTTC; cdr3_aa: CASSYLSGSKLGSGANVLTF
v_call: TRBV11-2; clone_size: .; d_call: .; j_call: TRBJ2-7; cdr3_nt: TGTGCCAGCAGCTTAATAGACATTAAATGGACGGCCTACGAGCAGTACTTC; cdr3_aa: CASSLIDIKWTAYEQYF
v_call: TRBV5-1; clone_size: .; d_call: .; j_call: TRBJ2-4; cdr3_nt: TGCGCCAGCAGCTTGGGGGGTCAAGGGGGGCGGAACATTCAGTACTTC; cdr3_aa: CASSLGGQGGRNIQYF
v_call: TRBV5-6; clone_size: many; d_call: .; j_call: TRBJ1-6; cdr3_nt: TGTGCCAGCAGCCCCGGCGCCTTCTCCTATAATTCACCCCTCCACTTT; cdr3_aa: CASSPGAFSYNSPLHF
v_call: TRBV5-8; clone_size: many; d_call: .; j_call: TRBJ2-5; cdr3_nt: TGTGCCAGCAGCTTCCTTCGTTGGCGGGACCAACAAGAGACCCAGTACTTC; cdr3_aa: CASSFLRWRDQQETQYF
v_call: TRBV7-9; clone_size: .; d_call: TRBD1; j_call: TRBJ2-6; cdr3_nt: TGTGCCAGCAGCTCCCAGGGGGCCCTCACTGAAGCTTTC; cdr3_aa: CASSSQGALTEAF
v_call: TRBV7-3; clone_size: many; d_call: .; j_call: TRBJ2-2; cdr3_nt: TGTGCCAGCAGCTCCCAGGGCAACACCGGGGAGCTGTTTTTT; cdr3_aa: CASSSQGNTGELFF
v_call: TRBV3-1; clone_size: few; d_call: .; j_call: TRBJ1-2; cdr3_nt: TGTGCCAGCAGCCAAGAACCGAGAGGCTACACCTTC; cdr3_aa: CASSQEPRGYTF
v_call: TRBV10-1; clone_size: many; d_call: TRBD2; j_call: TRBJ2-7; cdr3_nt: TGCGCCAGCAGTGAGGGGGTCGGACTAGCGGGTGGTTTCGAGCAGTACTTC; cdr3_aa: CASSEGVGLAGGFEQYF
v_call: TRBV24-1; clone_size: .; d_call: .; j_call: TRBJ1-5; cdr3_nt: TGTGCCACCAGCCCCCGGGGCCCTCAGACCTTTAGCAATCAGCCCCAGCATTTT; cdr3_aa: CATSPRGPQTFSNQPQHF
v_call: TRBV19; clone_size: many; d_call: .; j_call: TRBJ2-7; cdr3_nt: TGTGCCAGTAGTATAATGGCCGGGTGGGACGCCTACGAGCAGTACTTC; cdr3_aa: CASSIMAGWDAYEQYF
v_call: TRBV11-2; clone_size: .; d_call: TRBD1; j_call: TRBJ1-5; cdr3_nt: TGTGCCAGCAGCTTAGGAGGGGGCCAGAATCAGCCCCAGCATTTT; cdr3_aa: CASSLGGGQNQPQHF
v_call: TRBV10-3; clone_size: many; d_call: .; j_call: TRBJ2-3; cdr3_nt: TGTGCCATCAGTAGGAGGGAGACTAGCACAGATACGCAGTATTTT; cdr3_aa: CAISRRETSTDTQYF
v_call: TRBV11-2; clone_size: many; d_call: .; j_call: TRBJ2-2; cdr3_nt: TGTGCCAGCACCTTTTATCGCCTGGAGAACACCGGGGAGCTGTTTTTT; cdr3_aa: CASTFYRLENTGELFF
v_call: TRBV12-3/TRBV12-4; clone_size: many; d_call: TRBD1; j_call: TRBJ1-2; cdr3_nt: TGTGCCAGCAGTCACGGACAGGGTTACACCTTC; cdr3_aa: CASSHGQGYTF
v_call: TRBV2; clone_size: many; d_call: .; j_call: TRBJ1-5; cdr3_nt: TGTGCCAGCAGTAAGGGACATCCCAATCAGCCCCAGCATTTT; cdr3_aa: CASSKGHPNQPQHF
v_call: TRBV15; clone_size: many; d_call: TRBD1; j_call: TRBJ1-2; cdr3_nt: TGTGCCACCAGCAGAGTAGGACAGGGCTCAAGCTACACCTTC; cdr3_aa: CATSRVGQGSSYTF
v_call: TRBV6-2/TRBV6-3; clone_size: few; d_call: TRBD1; j_call: TRBJ1-5; cdr3_nt: TGTGCCAGCAGTAACCTAGTCCCGGGACAGGGAAACGGTCAGCCCCAGCATTTT; cdr3_aa: CASSNLVPGQGNGQPQHF
v_call: TRBV7-9; clone_size: many; d_call: TRBD1; j_call: TRBJ1-2; cdr3_nt: TGTGCCAGCAGCTTAGATTACGGGACAGGGGGCGATAGGGGCTACACCTTC; cdr3_aa: CASSLDYGTGGDRGYTF